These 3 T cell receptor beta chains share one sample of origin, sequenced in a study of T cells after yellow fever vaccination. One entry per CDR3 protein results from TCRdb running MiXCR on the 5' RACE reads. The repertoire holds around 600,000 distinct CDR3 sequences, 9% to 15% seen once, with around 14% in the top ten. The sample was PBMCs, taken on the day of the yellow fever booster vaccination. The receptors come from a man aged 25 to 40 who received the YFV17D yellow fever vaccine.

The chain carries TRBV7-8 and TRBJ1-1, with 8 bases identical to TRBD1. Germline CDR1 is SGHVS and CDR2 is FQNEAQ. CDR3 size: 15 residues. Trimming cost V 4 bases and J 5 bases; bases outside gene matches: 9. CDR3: CASSSRDRRGTEAFF. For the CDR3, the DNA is TGTGCCAGCAGCTCACGGGACAGGCGGGGGACTGAAGCTTTCTTT.

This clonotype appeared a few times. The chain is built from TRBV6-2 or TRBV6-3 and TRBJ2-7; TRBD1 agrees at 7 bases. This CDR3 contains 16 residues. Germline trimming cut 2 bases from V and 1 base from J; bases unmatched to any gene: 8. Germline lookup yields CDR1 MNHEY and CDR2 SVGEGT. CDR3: CASSYRDRVESYEQYF. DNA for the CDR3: TGTGCCAGCAGTTACCGTGACAGGGTAGAATCCTACGAGCAGTACTTC.

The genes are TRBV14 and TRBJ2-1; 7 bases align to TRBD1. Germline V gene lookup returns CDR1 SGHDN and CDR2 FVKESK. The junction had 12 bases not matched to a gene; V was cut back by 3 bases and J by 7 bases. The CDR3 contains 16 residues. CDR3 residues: CASSQLRRRGINEQFF. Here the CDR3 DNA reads TGTGCCAGCAGCCAGCTTCGGCGCAGGGGGATAAATGAGCAGTTCTTC.